These 4 T cell receptor beta chains came from one sample sequenced in a study of blood T cell repertoires in COVID-19. Assay used: immunoSEQ multiplex PCR; TCRdb lists only in-frame clones, some missing. The sample contains around 77,000 clones, more than 75% of which appear only once. Sequencing input: peripheral blood. The receptors come from a woman of 80 years or more with active or convalescent COVID-19.

This chain joins TRBV28 and TRBJ1-2; D is possibly TRBD1 (5 bases). The CDR3 consists of 13 residues. V was clipped by 8 bases and J by 5 bases, with 15 bases between them. CDR1 is MDHEN, CDR2 SYDVKM, per germline. CDR3 in DNA: TGTGCCAGCGGACAAAAGGTGGGGTATGGCTACACCTTC. Translation gives CASGQKVGYGYTF.

The chain has TRBV21-1 and TRBJ2-5; the table's D call TRBD2 went unverified against the DNA. TRBV21-1 is listed as a pseudogene. The CDR3 spans 12 residues. The CDR3 DNA sequence: TGTGCCCACAACCCAGCGGCGGAGACCCAGTACTTC. As protein: CAHNPAAETQYF.

This chain links TRBV7-8 with TRBJ2-7; a weak D match, TRBD2 (5 bases). The CDR3 is 14 residues long. Germline V gene data show CDR1 as SGHVS and CDR2 as FQNEAQ. Trimming took 1 base from V and 4 from J, leaving 11 bases between them. In DNA form, the CDR3 reads TGTGCCAGCAGCTTAGTTCTAGCTACATACGAGCAGTACTTC. Encoded protein: CASSLVLATYEQYF.

The chain is built from TRBV5-6 and TRBJ1-5; D possibly corresponds to TRBD1 (6 bases). The V end was cut by 2 bases, the J end by 4 bases, with 13 bases between. CDR1 is SGHDT, CDR2 YYEEEE, per germline. The CDR3 is 15 amino acids. For the CDR3, the DNA is TGTGCCAGCAGCTTTAGGGGGAACGGAAATCAGCCCCAGCATTTT. Translation: CASSFRGNGNQPQHF.